This note documents a single TCR beta chain sequence. Many counts were recorded for this clonotype. No antigen is known for it. No base qualities exist here, and no much larger clone lies one base off it. The sample belongs to a study of T-cell reconstitution after alpha-beta-depleted transplantation in children (dated by TCRdb to the mid-2010s). For context, the study as a whole: Using TCR repertoire profiling, the study quantitatively followed how T-cell immune reconstitution unfolded in children after TCRalphabeta/CD19-depleted allogeneic hematopoietic cell transplantation. The full study reports these points: The high TCRbeta diversity at day 60 in some patients was ascribed to recipient T cells and intrathymic progenitors that had survived conditioning. About two months after transplant, the apparently early recovery of alphabetaT-cell counts reportedly depended on just several hundred clones that had expanded rapidly and came from non-depleted graft cells. Over the following months the frequencies of hyperexpanded clones went down, and after one year T-cell counts and TCRbeta diversity were mostly credited to newly produced T cells.

In light of the paper, this sample's treatment or condition label describes: allogeneic hematopoietic cell transplantation with graft depleted of TCRalphabeta T cells and CD19 B cells. The transplant recipients were children given TCRalphabeta/CD19-depleted allogeneic hematopoietic cell grafts. The library was obtained by PCR. Sequencing instrument: Illumina HiSeq 2500. Molecular barcoding was employed in the preparation of TCR libraries, with unique molecular identifiers being used to normalize TCRbeta repertoire quantification. Clones were called with MiXCR by TCRdb after fastp trimmed the public reads at Q25, and only in-frame beta chains were retained. Rows merge per CDR3 protein into single entries with the most common DNA and genes. The sample records about 110,000 distinct CDR3 sequences, approximately 6.6% of which are singletons. In total, the top ten clones hold around 23% of the sample.

Measured from the cysteine to the phenylalanine, the CDR3 is 15 residues long. Of the read, only the CDR3 DNA is kept; its 45 bases are in frame from base 1. Via the germline V gene, CDR1 is SGHDN and CDR2 FVKESK. V has 4 bases trimmed and J has 6 bases trimmed; junction bases matching no gene number 10. Specimen: PBMCs, mostly from graft donor cells, collected 360 days after TCRalphabeta/CD19-depleted stem cell transplant. Rearrangement joined TRBV14 to TRBJ2-3, with TRBD1 identical over 7 junction bases. The receptor was derived from a male patient aged 2-9 years who had a stem cell transplant for acute lymphoblastic leukemia, so the T cells may come from the graft donor. The DNA is as follows: TGTGCCAGCAGCCGAATGGACAGGACCCAGGATACGCAGTATTTT. Its protein reads: CASSRMDRTQDTQYF.